Below are 10 T cell receptor beta chains sequenced from a single sample in a study of cytomegalovirus exposure and HLA in healthy donors. Libraries were prepared by immunoSEQ multiplex PCR; TCRdb keeps only in-frame clonotypes and omits some of them. The table has approximately 170,000 clones, about 85% seen once. Material for sequencing was PBMCs. Source of these receptors: a man aged 18 to 29 in good health and CMV-seropositive.

The chain combines TRBV28 with TRBJ2-3; D may be TRBD1 (6 bases). CDR1 is MDHEN, CDR2 SYDVKM, per germline. The V gene lost 6 bases and the J gene lost 4 bases, with 17 bases spanning the gap. CDR3 length: 15 amino acids. The CDR3, as DNA: TGTGCCAGCAGCTCGACTCAAGAGGGGGCAGATACGCAGTATTTT. Its translation is CASSSTQEGADTQYF.

The chain links TRBV28 to TRBJ1-1, with TRBD1 matching over 10 bases. The V segment lost 2 bases and the J segment 10 bases; nucleotides outside the gene matches: 4. This CDR3 spans 13 amino acids. CDR1 is MDHEN and CDR2 is SYDVKM in the germline V gene. CDR3 sequence: CASSLGQGGGAFF. CDR3 bases: TGTGCCAGCAGTTTAGGACAGGGGGGGGGAGCTTTCTTT.

In its sample, this clone was seen once. The DNA for the CDR3 is TGTGCCAGCAGCATTAGGACTAGCGGGGGGCAAGAGACCCAGTACTTC. Translation: CASSIRTSGGQETQYF. The chain has TRBV5-5 and TRBJ2-5; 14 bases line up with TRBD2. The germline gives CDR1 SGHKS, CDR2 YYEKEE (reference sequence). The CDR3 is 16 residues long. V lost 4 bases to trimming and J lost 2 bases; unmatched junction nucleotides: 4.

The chain carries TRBV5-1 and TRBJ2-2, with 13 bases aligning to TRBD2. The V gene's germline CDR1 is SGHRS and CDR2 YFSETQ. The CDR3 is 19 residues long. J gave up 6 bases and V 5 bases, and 16 bases lay outside the gene matches. CDR3 sequence: CASSSLETSGRFSAGELFF. In DNA, the CDR3 is TGCGCCAGCAGTAGCTTAGAGACTAGCGGGAGGTTCAGCGCCGGGGAGCTGTTTTTT. The full variable domain, with the rest looked up from reference TRBV5-1 and TRBJ2-2, is KAGVTQTPRYLIKTRGQQVTLSCSPISGHRSVSWYQQTPGQGLQFLFEYFSETQRNKGNFPGRFSGRQFSNSRSEMNVSTLELGDSALYLCASSSLETSGRFSAGELFFGEGSRLTVL.

This clone occurred a few times. The rearrangement joins TRBV28 to TRBJ2-2; D may be TRBD1 (5 bases). The CDR3 covers 12 residues. V was shortened by 4 bases and J by 5 bases, with 5 bases between the two germline ends. CDR1 and CDR2 (germline): MDHEN, SYDVKM. The CDR3 coding sequence is TGTGCCAGCAGTTCAGGGACCGGGGAGCTGTTTTTT. This gives the protein CASSSGTGELFF. The full variable domain, in which reference TRBV28 and TRBJ2-2 provide the parts outside the CDR3, is DVKVTQSSRYLVKRTGEKVFLECVQDMDHENMFWYRQDPGLGLRLIYFSYDVKMKEKGDIPEGYSVSREKKERFSLILESASTNQTSMYLCASSSGTGELFFGEGSRLTVL.

This clone came up once. The V and J genes are TRBV2 and TRBJ2-3; 9 bases map to TRBD1. Germline V gene lookup returns CDR1 SNHLY and CDR2 FYNNEI. This CDR3 comprises 14 residues. Trimming cost V 8 bases and J 2 bases; bases outside gene matches: 5. CDR3 sequence: CASPRDRATDTQYF. The CDR3 DNA follows: TGTGCCAGCCCCCGGGACAGGGCCACAGATACGCAGTATTTT.

The chain recombines TRBV28 with TRBJ1-2, with 8 bases aligning to TRBD1. J was trimmed by 2 bases and V by 5 bases; bases with no gene match: 10. The CDR3 extends over 16 amino acids. The germline CDR1 and CDR2 sequences are MDHEN and SYDVKM. The CDR3 nucleotides are TGTGCCAGCAGTCCCCCCGGGACAGGAGTAAACTATGGCTACACCTTC. It is translated as CASSPPGTGVNYGYTF.

The chain recombines TRBV4-1 with TRBJ2-3; tentative D call: TRBD1 (6 bases). The CDR3 loop spans 14 amino acids. Trimming stripped 6 bases from V and 6 bases from J, with 16 bases between. CDR1 and CDR2 (germline): MGHRA, YSYEKL. CDR3 sequence: CASRDMTGADTQYF. DNA for the CDR3: TGCGCCAGCAGGGACATGACAGGAGCGGATACGCAGTATTTT.

V is TRBV7-9 and J is TRBJ1-2; 8 nucleotides agree with TRBD1. CDR1 is SEHNR, CDR2 FQNEAQ, per germline (reference sequence). The V and J ends lost 5 bases and 4 bases, in that order; junction bases with no gene match: 9. CDR3 length equals 15 residues. The CDR3 nucleotides read TGTGCCAGCAGCGAAGGACAGGGAAGGGGCTATGGCTACACCTTC. Translation gives CASSEGQGRGYGYTF.

This clone was found once. This sequence joins TRBV2 and TRBJ2-5; 7 nucleotides line up with TRBD2. This CDR3 region has 13 residues. V gave up 6 bases and J gave up 5 bases; unmatched junction bases: 6. Germline assignment: CDR1 SNHLY and CDR2 FYNNEI. The DNA of the CDR3 is TGTGCCAGCAGCGGACTAGAGGCGGAGACCCAGTACTTC. Translation: CASSGLEAETQYF.